This TCR beta chain is from a study of Ad26.COV2.S vaccination and SARS-CoV-2 variants. Points from the study as a whole: Placebo recipients showed lower spike-specific TCR breadth than vaccinees.

Note on this clone: Its antigen is unknown.

Germline V gene sequence: CDR1 LNHNV, CDR2 YYDKDF (reference sequence). This CDR3 contains 13 residues. V gave up 0 bases and J gave up 4 bases, with 6 bases separating them. Repertoires were generated with immunoSEQ multiplex PCR, while TCRdb's copy carries only in-frame clones and drops some. The repertoire includes fewer than 900,000 clones, around 92% of them detected once, and approximately 1.5% sits in the top ten. The sample's treatment: 19 received Ad26.COV2.S at low or high dose, single or two shots; roughly 5 received placebo; per-sample allocation not given. Sample collection was performed on day 63 after the first vaccine or placebo injection. Based in Boston, the donor was an adult of 18-55 years.

The sequence came from a person between 18 and 65 years old who received the Ad26.COV2.S COVID-19 vaccine or a placebo. The chain employs TRBV15 and TRBJ2-5; no firm D call. The material sequenced was peripheral blood, taken in a trial of Ad26.COV2.S vaccine versus placebo. This chain's CDR3 is CATSRDTRETQYF. CDR3 nucleotide sequence: TGTGCCACCAGCAGAGACACTCGAGAGACCCAGTACTTC.